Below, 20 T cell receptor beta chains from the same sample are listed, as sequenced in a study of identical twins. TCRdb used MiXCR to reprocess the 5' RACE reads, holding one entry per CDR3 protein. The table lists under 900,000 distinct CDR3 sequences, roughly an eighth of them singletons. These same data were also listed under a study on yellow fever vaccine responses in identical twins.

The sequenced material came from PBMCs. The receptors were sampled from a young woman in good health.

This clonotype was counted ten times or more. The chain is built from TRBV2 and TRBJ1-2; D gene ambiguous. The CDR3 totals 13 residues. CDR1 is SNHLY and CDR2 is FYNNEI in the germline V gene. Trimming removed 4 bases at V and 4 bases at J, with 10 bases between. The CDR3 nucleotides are TGTGCCAGCAGTGGAAGGGATGCCTATGGCTACACCTTC. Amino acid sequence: CASSGRDAYGYTF.

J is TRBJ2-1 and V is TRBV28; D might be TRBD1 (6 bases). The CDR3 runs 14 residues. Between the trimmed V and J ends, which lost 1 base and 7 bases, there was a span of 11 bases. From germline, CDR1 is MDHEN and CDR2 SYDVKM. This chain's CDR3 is CASSLLTGMNEQFF. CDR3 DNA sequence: TGTGCCAGCAGTTTATTAACAGGGATGAATGAGCAGTTCTTC.

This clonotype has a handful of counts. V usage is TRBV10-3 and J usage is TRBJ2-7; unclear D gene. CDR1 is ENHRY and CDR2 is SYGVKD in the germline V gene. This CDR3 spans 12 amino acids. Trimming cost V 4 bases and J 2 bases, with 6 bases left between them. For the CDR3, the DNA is TGTGCCATCAGTGTGGTTCCCTACGAGCAGTACTTC. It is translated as CAISVVPYEQYF.

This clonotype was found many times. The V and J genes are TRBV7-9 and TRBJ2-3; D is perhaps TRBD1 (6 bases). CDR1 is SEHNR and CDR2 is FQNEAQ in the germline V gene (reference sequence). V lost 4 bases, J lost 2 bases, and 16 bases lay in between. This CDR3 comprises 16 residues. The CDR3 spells CASSSSGTHSTDTQYF. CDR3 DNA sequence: TGTGCCAGCAGCTCCTCCGGGACACACTCCACAGATACGCAGTATTTT.

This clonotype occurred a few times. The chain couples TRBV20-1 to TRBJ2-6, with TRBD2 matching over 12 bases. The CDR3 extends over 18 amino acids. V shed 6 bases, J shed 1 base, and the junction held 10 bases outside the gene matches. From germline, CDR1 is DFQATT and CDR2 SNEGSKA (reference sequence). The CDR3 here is CSAPVGLAGASGANVLTF. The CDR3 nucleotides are TGCAGTGCCCCGGTGGGACTAGCGGGTGCTTCTGGGGCCAACGTCCTGACTTTC.

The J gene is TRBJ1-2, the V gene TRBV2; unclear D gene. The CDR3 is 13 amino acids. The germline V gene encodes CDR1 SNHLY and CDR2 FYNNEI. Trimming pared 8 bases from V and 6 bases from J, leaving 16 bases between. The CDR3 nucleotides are TGTGCCAGCCCGCCGAGGGCAACGGATGGCTACACCTTC. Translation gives CASPPRATDGYTF.

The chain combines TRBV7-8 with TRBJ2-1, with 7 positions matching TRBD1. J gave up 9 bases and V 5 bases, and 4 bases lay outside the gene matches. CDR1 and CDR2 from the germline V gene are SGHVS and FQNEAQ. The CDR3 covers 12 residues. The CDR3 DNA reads TGTGCCAGCAGCCTCCACAGGGGTGAGCAGTTCTTC. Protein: CASSLHRGEQFF.

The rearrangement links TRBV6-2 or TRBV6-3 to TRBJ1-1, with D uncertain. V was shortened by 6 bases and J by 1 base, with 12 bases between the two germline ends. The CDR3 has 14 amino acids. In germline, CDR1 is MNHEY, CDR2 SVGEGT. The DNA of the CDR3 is TGTGCCAGCAGCAGCATAAAGGCGAACACTGAAGCTTTCTTT. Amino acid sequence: CASSSIKANTEAFF.

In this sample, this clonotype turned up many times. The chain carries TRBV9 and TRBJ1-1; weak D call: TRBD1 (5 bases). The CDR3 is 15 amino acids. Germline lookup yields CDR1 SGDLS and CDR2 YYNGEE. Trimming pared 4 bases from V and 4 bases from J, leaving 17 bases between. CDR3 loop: CASSPRGLYPTEAFF. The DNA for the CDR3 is TGTGCCAGCAGCCCTCGGGGCCTTTACCCCACTGAAGCTTTCTTT.

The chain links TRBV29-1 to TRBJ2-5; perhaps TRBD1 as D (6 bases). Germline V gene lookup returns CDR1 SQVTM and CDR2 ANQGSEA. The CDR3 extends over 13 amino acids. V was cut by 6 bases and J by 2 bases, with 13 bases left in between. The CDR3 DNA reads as TGCAGCGTACGCCGGGACACACAAGAGACCCAGTACTTC. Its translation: CSVRRDTQETQYF.

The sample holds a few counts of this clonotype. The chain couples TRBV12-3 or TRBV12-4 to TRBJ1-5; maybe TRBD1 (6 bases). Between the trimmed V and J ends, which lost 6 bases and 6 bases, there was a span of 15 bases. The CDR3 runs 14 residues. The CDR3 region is CASSLKGGSQPQHF. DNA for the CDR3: TGTGCCAGCAGCCTAAAGGGGGGCAGTCAGCCCCAGCATTTT.

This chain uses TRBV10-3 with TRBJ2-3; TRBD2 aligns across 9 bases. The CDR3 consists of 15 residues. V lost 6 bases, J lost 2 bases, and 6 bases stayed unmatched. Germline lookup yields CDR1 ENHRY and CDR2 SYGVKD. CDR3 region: CAISRSGGLTDTQYF. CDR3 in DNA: TGTGCCATCAGCCGTAGCGGGGGCCTCACAGATACGCAGTATTTT.

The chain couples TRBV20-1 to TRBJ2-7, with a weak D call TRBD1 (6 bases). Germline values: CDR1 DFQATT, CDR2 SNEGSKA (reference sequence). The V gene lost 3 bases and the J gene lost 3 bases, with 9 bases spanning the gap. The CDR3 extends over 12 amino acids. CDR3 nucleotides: TGCAGTGCTAGTCTAGGGGGCTACGAGCAGTACTTC. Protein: CSASLGGYEQYF.

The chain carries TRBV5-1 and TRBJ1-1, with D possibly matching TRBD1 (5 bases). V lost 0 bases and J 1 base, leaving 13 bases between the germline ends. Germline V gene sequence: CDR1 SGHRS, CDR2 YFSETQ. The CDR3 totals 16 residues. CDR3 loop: CASSLEKGKKNTEAFF. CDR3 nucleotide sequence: TGCGCCAGCAGCTTGGAGAAGGGGAAGAAGAACACTGAAGCTTTCTTT.

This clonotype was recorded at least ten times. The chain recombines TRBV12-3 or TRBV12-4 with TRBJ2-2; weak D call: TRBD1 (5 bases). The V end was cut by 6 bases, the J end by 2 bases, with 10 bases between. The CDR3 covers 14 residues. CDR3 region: CASSTTGNTGELFF. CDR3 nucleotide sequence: TGTGCCAGCAGCACAACAGGAAACACCGGGGAGCTGTTTTTT.

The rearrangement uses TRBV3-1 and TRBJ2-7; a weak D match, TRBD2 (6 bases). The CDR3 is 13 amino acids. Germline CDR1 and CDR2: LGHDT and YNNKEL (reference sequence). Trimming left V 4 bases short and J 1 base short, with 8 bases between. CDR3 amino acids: CASSRLESYEQYF. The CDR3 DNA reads TGTGCCAGCAGCCGACTAGAATCCTACGAGCAGTACTTC.

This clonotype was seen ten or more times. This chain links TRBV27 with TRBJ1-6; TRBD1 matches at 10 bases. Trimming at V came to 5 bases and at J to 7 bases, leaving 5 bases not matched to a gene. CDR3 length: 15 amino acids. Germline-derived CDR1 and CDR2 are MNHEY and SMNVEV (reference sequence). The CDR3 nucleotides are TGTGCCAGCAGTCCCCTGGGACAGGGGAATTCACCCCTCCACTTT. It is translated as CASSPLGQGNSPLHF.

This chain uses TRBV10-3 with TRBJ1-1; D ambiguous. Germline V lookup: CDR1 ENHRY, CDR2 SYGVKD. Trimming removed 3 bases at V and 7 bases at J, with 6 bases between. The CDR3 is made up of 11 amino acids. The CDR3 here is CAISDPDEAFF. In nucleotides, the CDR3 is TGTGCCATCAGTGACCCCGATGAAGCTTTCTTT.

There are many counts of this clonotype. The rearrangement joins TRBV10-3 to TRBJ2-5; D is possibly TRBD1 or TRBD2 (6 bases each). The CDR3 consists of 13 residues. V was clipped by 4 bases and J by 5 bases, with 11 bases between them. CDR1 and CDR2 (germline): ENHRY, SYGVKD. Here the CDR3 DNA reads TGTGCCATCAGTGTGGGGGGCGCGGAGACCCAGTACTTC. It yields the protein CAISVGGAETQYF.

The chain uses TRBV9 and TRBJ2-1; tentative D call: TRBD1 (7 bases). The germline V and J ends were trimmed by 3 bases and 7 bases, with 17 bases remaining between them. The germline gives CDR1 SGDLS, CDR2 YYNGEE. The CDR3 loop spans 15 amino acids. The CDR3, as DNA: TGTGCCAGCAGCGCCGGGACTTCCAGGGGGAATGAGCAGTTCTTC. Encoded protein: CASSAGTSRGNEQFF.